The next 26 T cell receptor beta chains were all read from a single sample in a study of OX40 agonist ivuxolimab in advanced cancers. The method was immunoSEQ multiplex PCR; TCRdb's version includes in-frame clones alone and lacks a portion of them. The sample shows roughly 75,000 clones, about 88% of them seen only once. The sample here was CD4+ or CD8+ T cells sorted from blood, taken in a trial of the OX40 agonist ivuxolimab. The receptors derive from an adult with an advanced solid tumor such as melanoma, head and neck, liver or kidney cancer.

V gene TRBV5-1 combines with J gene TRBJ2-1; 9 bases line up with TRBD2. Germline CDR1 SGHRS, CDR2 YFSETQ. Unmatched junction bases numbered 5, after V lost 0 bases and J lost 4 bases. This CDR3 contains 16 residues. Here the CDR3 reads CASSLDASGRYNEQFF. The CDR3 DNA is TGCGCCAGCAGCTTGGATGCGAGCGGGAGGTACAATGAGCAGTTCTTC.

The V and J genes are TRBV4-1 and TRBJ2-1; the D gene is possibly TRBD2 (6 bases). Trimming removed 2 bases from V and 9 bases from J, with 11 bases in between. Germline V gene sequence: CDR1 MGHRA, CDR2 YSYEKL. This CDR3 is built from 13 residues. The CDR3 bases are TGCGCCAGCAGCCAAACAAAGCGGGCTGAGCAGTTCTTC. Protein product: CASSQTKRAEQFF.

This chain joins TRBV5-1 and TRBJ1-2; D uncertain. The CDR3 has 12 amino acids. Trimming removed 1 base at V and 6 bases at J, with 7 bases between. CDR1 is SGHRS and CDR2 is YFSETQ in the germline V gene. The CDR3 DNA follows: TGCGCCAGCAGCTTGAATAGGGATGGCTACACCTTC. Translated: CASSLNRDGYTF.

By sample fraction, this clone is medium-sized (0.01 to 0.1%). The V gene is TRBV4-1, the J gene TRBJ2-7, with 9 bases fitting TRBD2. The CDR3 runs to 18 residues. After removal of 0 bases from V and 4 bases from J, the junction contained 13 bases not matched to a gene. Per germline, CDR1 MGHRA and CDR2 YSYEKL. The CDR3 sequence is CASSQDPASGVGLYEQYF. CDR3 nucleotide sequence: TGCGCCAGCAGCCAAGATCCGGCTAGCGGGGTGGGTCTGTACGAGCAGTACTTC.

CDR3 sequence: CASSLSPSDTQYF. CDR3 DNA: TGCGCCAGCAGCCTAAGTCCCTCAGATACGCAGTATTTT. V usage is TRBV5-1 and J usage is TRBJ2-3; no clear D. This CDR3 contains 13 residues. With 4 bases removed from V and 4 bases from J, the gap between germline ends came to 10 bases. The V gene's germline CDR1 is SGHRS and CDR2 YFSETQ.

The rearrangement links TRBV30 to TRBJ2-1; 14 bases fit TRBD2. This CDR3 region has 13 residues. Germline trimming cut 5 bases from V and 9 bases from J; bases unmatched to any gene: 3. The germline gives CDR1 GTSNPN, CDR2 SVGIG (reference sequence). CDR3: CAWDGLAGGEQFF. CDR3 in DNA: TGTGCCTGGGACGGACTAGCGGGAGGTGAGCAGTTCTTC.

The chain carries TRBV2 and TRBJ1-4; perhaps TRBD1 as D (5 bases). V was trimmed by 9 bases and J by 6 bases, leaving 14 bases between them. The CDR3 loop spans 13 amino acids. Germline V gives CDR1 SNHLY, CDR2 FYNNEI. The CDR3 region is CASLRGRDEKLFF. CDR3 DNA: TGTGCCAGTTTACGGGGCAGAGATGAAAAACTGTTTTTT. Complete variable domain (other parts from reference TRBV2 and TRBJ1-4): EPEVTQTPSHQVTQMGQEVILRCVPISNHLYFYWYRQILGQKVEFLVSFYNNEISEKSEIFDDQFSVERPDGSNFTLKIRSTKLEDSAMYFCASLRGRDEKLFFGSGTQLSVL.

The chain links TRBV6-6 to TRBJ2-7; D unresolved. Germline CDR1 MNHNY, CDR2 SVGAGI (reference sequence). CDR3 length equals 15 residues. V was shortened by 0 bases and J by 1 base, with 10 bases between the two germline ends. The CDR3 loop is CASSYSALNSYEQYF. The CDR3 DNA is TGTGCCAGCAGTTACTCAGCTCTGAATTCCTACGAGCAGTACTTC.

The chain is built from TRBV11-3 and TRBJ2-7; 10 bases map to TRBD2. Germline V lookup: CDR1 SGHNT, CDR2 YENEEA. There are 15 residues in the CDR3. V lost 5 bases, J lost 1 base, and 5 bases stayed unmatched. CDR3 residues: CASSHPTSGSYEQYF. CDR3 DNA: TGTGCCAGCAGCCACCCGACTAGCGGGTCCTACGAGCAGTACTTC.

J is TRBJ2-4 and V is TRBV2; no clear D gene. V was trimmed by 1 base and J by 2 bases, leaving 9 bases between them. The CDR3 totals 15 residues. Germline assignment: CDR1 SNHLY and CDR2 FYNNEI. This CDR3 is CASSEDSSSKNIQYF. The CDR3 nucleotides read TGTGCCAGCAGTGAAGACAGTTCATCCAAAAACATTCAGTACTTC.

Only a few counts were recorded for this clone. The chain couples TRBV10-2 to TRBJ1-3; 7 nucleotides line up with TRBD1. Losses at the gene ends were 5 bases for V and 8 bases for J; bases not matched to a gene: 9. The germline gives CDR1 WSHSY, CDR2 SAAADI. This CDR3 has 14 amino acids. The CDR3: CASSFDRDEDTIYF. As DNA, the CDR3 is TGCGCCAGCAGTTTTGACAGGGATGAAGACACCATATATTTT.

The chain couples TRBV11-2 to TRBJ1-5; possible D gene TRBD1, 6 bases. CDR1 SGHAT and CDR2 FQNNGV come from the germline V gene. This CDR3 is built from 12 residues. The V and J ends lost 5 bases and 6 bases respectively, with 8 bases between them. The CDR3 DNA reads TGTGCCAGCAGCCCAGGGGTTCAGCCCCAGCATTTT. Its translation is CASSPGVQPQHF.

The V and J genes are TRBV6-5 and TRBJ2-7; no definite D call. The germline V gene encodes CDR1 MNHEY and CDR2 SVGAGI. This CDR3 spans 14 amino acids. V lost 2 bases and J lost 2, with 10 bases in between. CDR3 in amino acids: CASSYGLEAYEQYF. The CDR3 DNA reads TGTGCCAGCAGTTACGGTCTAGAGGCCTACGAGCAGTACTTC.

This sequence joins TRBV5-1 and TRBJ2-5; D assignment may be TRBD1 or TRBD2 (5 bases each). Germline V gene data show CDR1 as SGHRS and CDR2 as YFSETQ. V gave up 5 bases and J gave up 1 base, with 12 bases separating them. The CDR3 covers 14 residues. The CDR3 region has the DNA TGCGCCAGCAGGCCAGGGACGGCCCAAGAGACCCAGTACTTC. Translated, it gives CASRPGTAQETQYF. Based on the CDR3 plus reference TRBV5-1 and TRBJ2-5, the full variable domain is KAGVTQTPRYLIKTRGQQVTLSCSPISGHRSVSWYQQTPGQGLQFLFEYFSETQRNKGNFPGRFSGRQFSNSRSEMNVSTLELGDSALYLCASRPGTAQETQYFGPGTRLLVL.

The chain uses TRBV19 and TRBJ2-1; tentative D call: TRBD2 (6 bases). The CDR3 spans 16 residues. The germline CDR1 and CDR2 sequences are LNHDA and SQIVND (reference sequence). The V end was cut by 1 base, the J end by 5 bases, with 15 bases between. The DNA for the CDR3 is TGTGCCAGTAGTATAGTTGGAGGGAGGTGGGACAATGAGCAGTTCTTC. Its protein is CASSIVGGRWDNEQFF.

The chain has TRBV29-1 and TRBJ2-7; no clear D. Deletions cut 0 bases from V and 6 bases from J, with 9 bases between. The CDR3 contains 12 residues. Looked up from germline, CDR1 is SQVTM and CDR2 is ANQGSEA. CDR3 in DNA: TGCAGCGTTGAAGAAAAGGAAGGCGAGCAGTACTTC. Protein: CSVEEKEGEQYF.

The J gene is TRBJ2-7, the V gene TRBV28; 7 nucleotides line up with TRBD2. V lost 6 bases to trimming and J lost 0 bases; unmatched junction nucleotides: 14. The germline V gene has CDR1 MDHEN and CDR2 SYDVKM. The CDR3 contains 17 residues. Here the CDR3 DNA reads TGTGCCAGCAGCCCTCTCTTGCGGGAGCGAAGCTCCTACGAGCAGTACTTC. This codes for CASSPLLRERSSYEQYF.

J is TRBJ2-6 and V is TRBV30, with 10 bases lining up with TRBD2. V trimming: 6 bases; J trimming: 2 bases; junction bases outside the gene matches: 4. This CDR3 contains 15 residues. CDR1 and CDR2 from the germline V gene are GTSNPN and SVGIG (reference sequence). As DNA, the CDR3 is TGTGCCTGCCGGCTAGCGGGAGCTGGGGCCAACGTCCTGACTTTC. It yields the protein CACRLAGAGANVLTF.

Details on this clone: One end of the junction fails to match germline, which may point to a read error. The chain carries TRBV5-1 and TRBJ1-5; unclear D gene. The CDR3 length is 13 residues. Germline loops: CDR1 SGHRS, CDR2 YFSETQ. The CDR3 DNA reads as TGTGCCAGCAGCTTGGTGGGTCATCAGCCCCAGCATTTT. This gives the protein CASSLVGHQPQHF.

The chain carries TRBV18 and TRBJ1-1; D is unresolved. This CDR3 has 16 amino acids. The V gene's germline CDR1 is KGHSH and CDR2 LQKENI. V was trimmed by 0 bases and J by 11 bases, leaving 22 bases between them. The CDR3 loop is CASSPPSGLIIGRAFF. In DNA form, the CDR3 reads TGTGCCAGCTCACCACCGAGTGGGCTTATCATTGGAAGGGCTTTCTTT.

The CDR3 DNA sequence: TGTGCCAGCAGCCCTAAAACCCGGGCCTACGAGCAGTACTTC. It codes for CASSPKTRAYEQYF. This chain uses TRBV9 with TRBJ2-7, with D unresolved. Germline CDR1 is SGDLS and CDR2 is YYNGEE. Trimming left V 4 bases short and J 2 bases short, with 13 bases between. CDR3 length equals 14 residues.

For the CDR3, the DNA is TGTGCCACTCGACAGGGCCCGAATAGCAATCAGCCCCAGCATTTT. As protein: CATRQGPNSNQPQHF. The chain joins TRBV28 to TRBJ1-5, with TRBD1 matching over 7 bases. The V segment lost 10 bases and the J segment 0 bases; nucleotides outside the gene matches: 9. This CDR3 comprises 15 residues. Germline assignment: CDR1 MDHEN and CDR2 SYDVKM.

J is TRBJ1-2 and V is TRBV19; no clear D gene. The CDR3 is 15 amino acids. CDR1 LNHDA and CDR2 SQIVND come from the germline V gene (reference sequence). Trimming took 7 bases from V and 1 from J, leaving 16 bases between them. The CDR3 bases are TGTGCCAGTACCGAGGGCCCAGGAGGTAACTATGGCTACACCTTC. Its protein is CASTEGPGGNYGYTF.

The J gene is TRBJ1-1, the V gene TRBV5-8; no reliable D call. The V and J ends lost 6 bases and 1 base respectively, with 16 bases between them. Germline-derived CDR1 and CDR2 are SGHTS and YDEGEE. The CDR3 loop spans 15 amino acids. DNA of the CDR3: TGTGCCAGCACATACGTAGGATTGGCGAACACTGAAGCTTTCTTT. As protein: CASTYVGLANTEAFF.

The chain has TRBV2 and TRBJ2-7; D assignment may be TRBD1 or TRBD2 (5 bases each). V was shortened by 7 bases and J by 6 bases, with 13 bases between the two germline ends. Germline CDR1 reads SNHLY; CDR2 reads FYNNEI. The CDR3 is 12 residues long. This CDR3 is CASMGDDGEQYF. The CDR3 DNA is TGTGCCAGCATGGGGGACGACGGCGAGCAGTACTTC.

A few counts support this clone. The V call is TRBV19, the J call TRBJ1-5; 12 bases match TRBD1. CDR1 and CDR2 from the germline V gene are LNHDA and SQIVND (reference sequence). The V segment lost 5 bases and the J segment 4 bases; nucleotides outside the gene matches: 3. This CDR3 comprises 15 residues. The CDR3 nucleotides read TGTGCCAGTAGTCGGGACAGGGGGCGAAATCAGCCCCAGCATTTT. Translation gives CASSRDRGRNQPQHF.